The T cell receptor (beta chain) described here comes from a study of blood T cell repertoires in COVID-19. In the study overall: The United States, Italy and Spain supplied acute and convalescent COVID-19 samples. PBMCs, B-cell-depleted T cells, or T cells provided the cDNA or gDNA that made up the material.

This clone appeared once. The sample contains more than one DNA sequence encoding this CDR3. Germline loops: CDR1 SEHNR, CDR2 FQNEAQ (reference sequence). V dropped 3 bases and J dropped 6 bases, with 6 bases sitting between them. The CDR3 sequence is 11 residues long. Per the authors' pipeline: Amplifying reference gene primers gave estimates of nucleated cell counts. Method: immunoSEQ multiplex PCR; TCRdb's copy keeps in-frame clones and lacks some. The V and J calls and clone size were taken over from that table, and D and trimming were inferred from the DNA. The table lists 300,000 to 400,000 clones, around four fifths of them singletons.

The source material was peripheral blood. The receptor comes from a man in his thirties or forties with active or convalescent COVID-19. The V and J genes are TRBV7-9 and TRBJ2-7; possible D gene TRBD1, 6 bases. This CDR3 reads CASSFRGEQYF. CDR3 sequence (DNA): TGTGCCAGCAGCTTCAGGGGCGAGCAGTACTTC.